The clone carrying this T cell receptor beta chain came up a few times. The antigen remains undetermined. Primers: 60 Vbeta forward and 13 Jbeta reverse. Authors' analysis steps: It was a later analysis that counted approximately 81 million unique TCR beta chains, of which 8.5 million to 12 million were shared. Some clones are missing from TCRdb's copy, which holds only in-frame ones; the method was immunoSEQ multiplex PCR. V and J calls and clone size are copied from that table; D and trimming were computed from the DNA. This table has about 140,000 clones, roughly four fifths appearing once. The CDR3 length is 15 residues. Trimming removed 3 bases from V and 4 bases from J, with 15 bases in between. Germline CDR1 reads WNHNN; CDR2 reads SYGVQD (reference sequence). This entry comes from a study of cytomegalovirus exposure and HLA in healthy donors. Broader study findings: An analysis done earlier found most TCR beta V segments productive about 87% or about 30% of the time. Specificity of a few CMV-associated chains for CMV antigens was verified in vitro. An observed cluster of highly shared sequence variants was recorded as a likely sequencing artifact.

Source material: PBMCs. The J gene is TRBJ1-2, the V gene TRBV10-1; a weak D match, TRBD1 (6 bases). This TCR was recovered from a man in his late teens or twenties in good health and CMV-seropositive. The CDR3 DNA follows: TGCGCCAGCAGTGACGGACACTTAGGGGGCTATGGCTACACCTTC. Protein sequence: CASSDGHLGGYGYTF.